These 31 T cell receptor beta chains share one sample of origin, sequenced in a study of OX40 agonist ivuxolimab in advanced cancers. Sequencing was performed with immunoSEQ multiplex PCR; in TCRdb, only in-frame clones are kept and a portion is missing. The sample has tens of thousands of clones; around 90% are singletons. The sequencing here drew on CD4+ or CD8+ T cells sorted from blood, taken in a trial of the OX40 agonist ivuxolimab. The receptors were gathered from an adult with an advanced solid tumor such as melanoma, head and neck, liver or kidney cancer.

J is TRBJ2-7 and V is TRBV7-9, with 8 bases lining up with TRBD1. The CDR3 has 14 amino acids. Trimming took 5 bases from V and 2 from J; bases not matched to a gene: 5. CDR1 is SEHNR, CDR2 FQNEAQ, per germline (reference sequence). The chain's CDR3 is CASSHRDRTYEQYF. The CDR3 DNA follows: TGTGCCAGCAGCCACCGGGACAGGACCTACGAGCAGTACTTC.

The chain carries TRBV7-8 and TRBJ1-3, with TRBD1 as a possible D gene (6 bases). V was pared by 6 bases and J by 2 bases, with 11 bases between. CDR3 size: 14 residues. Germline assignment: CDR1 SGHVS and CDR2 FQNEAQ. The CDR3 nucleotides read TGTGCCAGCAGTAGGACAGTAACTGGAAACACCATATATTTT. This encodes CASSRTVTGNTIYF.

This chain uses TRBV5-4 with TRBJ2-5; D remains unclear. The CDR3 has 13 amino acids. Germline-derived CDR1 and CDR2 are SGHNT and YYREEE (reference sequence). Trimming removed 5 bases at V and 1 base at J, with 9 bases between. Here the CDR3 DNA reads TGTGCCAGCAGTGGCGGCTTCCAAGAGACCCAGTACTTC. Its translation is CASSGGFQETQYF.

This clone was observed once. The CDR3 DNA sequence: TGTGCCAGCAGCTTAGTAGGTTCGGGGGCCCAGCCCTACAATGAGCAGTTCTTC. Translated, it gives CASSLVGSGAQPYNEQFF. This chain links TRBV7-8 with TRBJ2-1; tentatively, D is TRBD1 or TRBD2 (6 bases each). V was trimmed by 1 base and J by 2 bases, leaving 18 bases between them. Per germline, CDR1 SGHVS and CDR2 FQNEAQ. The CDR3 consists of 18 residues.

The chain combines TRBV6-1 with TRBJ2-7; D remains unclear. The V gene's germline CDR1 is MNHNS and CDR2 SASEGT. The length of the CDR3 is 11 residues. V was cut by 5 bases and J by 2 bases, with 4 bases left in between. CDR3 nucleotides: TGTGCCAGCAGTCGCACCTACGAGCAGTACTTC. It yields the protein CASSRTYEQYF.

The CDR3: CASSYSNQQEQYF. CDR3 bases: TGTGCCAGCAGTTACTCGAATCAGCAGGAGCAGTACTTC. The chain employs TRBV6-9 and TRBJ2-7; no definite D call. Germline lookup yields CDR1 MNHGY and CDR2 SVAAGI. Trimming took off 3 bases at V and 7 bases at J, with 13 bases between the two ends. The CDR3 spans 13 residues.

The chain combines TRBV6-4 with TRBJ2-2; 8 nucleotides agree with TRBD2. The CDR3 has 14 amino acids. Per germline, CDR1 MRHNA and CDR2 SNTAGT. V gave up 11 bases and J gave up 3 bases; unmatched junction bases: 8. The DNA of the CDR3 is TGTGCCGCTGGCCCGGGGGGGGACACCGGGGAGCTGTTTTTT. Translating it yields CAAGPGGDTGELFF.

The CDR3: CASSYSLWGPYNEQFF. CDR3 nucleotides: TGTGCCAGCAGTTACTCGCTTTGGGGCCCCTACAATGAGCAGTTCTTC. The chain is built from TRBV6-6 and TRBJ2-1; the D gene is possibly TRBD1 (5 bases). This CDR3 region has 16 residues. Trimming removed 0 bases from V and 2 bases from J, with 11 bases in between. Per the germline V gene, CDR1 is MNHNY and CDR2 is SVGAGI (reference sequence).

This chain joins TRBV6-4 and TRBJ2-7; D is perhaps TRBD1 (6 bases). The CDR3 contains 14 residues. Germline CDR1 is MRHNA and CDR2 is SNTAGT. The V end was cut by 3 bases, the J end by 2 bases, with 11 bases between. The CDR3 reads CASSEGRGPYEQYF. The CDR3 region has the DNA TGTGCCAGCAGTGAGGGCAGGGGACCCTACGAGCAGTACTTC.

Only a few counts were recorded for this clone. This sequence joins TRBV6-5 and TRBJ1-1; D remains unclear. V was clipped by 2 bases and J by 5 bases, with 9 bases between them. The CDR3 has 13 residues. Germline V gene lookup returns CDR1 MNHEY and CDR2 SVGAGI. The DNA for the CDR3 is TGTGCCAGCAGTTACCTAGGTGGAACTGAAGCTTTCTTT. Encoded protein: CASSYLGGTEAFF.

V gene TRBV4-1 combines with J gene TRBJ1-2; 11 nucleotides match TRBD1. This CDR3 has 22 amino acids. Losses at the gene ends were 4 bases for V and 3 bases for J; bases not matched to a gene: 25. Germline V gene data show CDR1 as MGHRA and CDR2 as YSYEKL. CDR3 nucleotide sequence: TGCGCCAGCAGCCCGAGTGGGGGGACAGGGGGTTCGGGGCCCGGCCACCACTATGGCTACACCTTC. It encodes CASSPSGGTGGSGPGHHYGYTF.

This chain joins TRBV6-5 and TRBJ1-1, with D uncertain. Per germline, CDR1 MNHEY and CDR2 SVGAGI. V gave up 1 base and J gave up 4 bases, with 7 bases separating them. The CDR3 contains 13 residues. The CDR3 loop reads CASSYFGATEAFF. Written as DNA, the CDR3 is TGTGCCAGCAGTTACTTTGGCGCCACTGAAGCTTTCTTT.

Relative to its sample, this clone is medium-sized. The chain uses TRBV11-3 and TRBJ2-5, with 14 bases matching TRBD2. CDR3 size: 19 residues. The germline V gene encodes CDR1 SGHNT and CDR2 YENEEA. V was clipped by 5 bases and J by 0 bases; unmatched bases: 11. CDR3 region: CASSQGLAGENPYQETQYF. The CDR3 DNA reads as TGTGCCAGCAGCCAGGGACTAGCGGGGGAGAACCCGTACCAAGAGACCCAGTACTTC.

As regards this clone: Other nucleotide sequences in the sample specify the same CDR3. The rearrangement links TRBV11-2 to TRBJ1-6, with 8 positions matching TRBD1. The ends lost 6 bases at V and 1 base at J; junction bases unmatched: 5. The CDR3 extends over 16 amino acids. The germline CDR1 and CDR2 sequences are SGHAT and FQNNGV. For the CDR3, the DNA is TGTGCCAGCAGTGATCAGGGGGCGTCCTATAATTCACCCCTCCACTTT. As protein: CASSDQGASYNSPLHF.

The chain joins TRBV12-2 to TRBJ1-1; TRBD1 was called by the table and not checked on the DNA. TRBV12-2 corresponds to a pseudogene. There are 18 residues in the CDR3. The CDR3 coding sequence is TGTGCAAGTCGCTTAGCCCCCGAATTAGGGGGCGAGGACACTGAAGCTTTCTTT. Its protein product is CASRLAPELGGEDTEAFF.

V is TRBV11-2 and J is TRBJ2-2, with D possibly being TRBD1 (6 bases). V lost 5 bases and J 2 bases, leaving 12 bases between the germline ends. The CDR3 has 15 residues. The germline V gene encodes CDR1 SGHAT and CDR2 FQNNGV. The CDR3, as DNA: TGTGCCAGCAGCCTGGACAGTTCAAACACCGGGGAGCTGTTTTTT. It yields the protein CASSLDSSNTGELFF.

The chain uses TRBV23-1 and TRBJ2-2, with 8 bases that match TRBD2. TRBV23-1 is recorded as an ORF, its role being uncertain. CDR3 size: 14 residues. V shed 0 bases and J 6 bases; nucleotides not matched to a gene: 0. In DNA form, the CDR3 reads TGCGCCAGCAGTCAATCGCGGGGGGCCGGGGAGCTGTTTTTT. Its translation is CASSQSRGAGELFF.

The J gene is TRBJ1-5, the V gene TRBV19; TRBD1 matches at 8 bases. Per the germline V gene, CDR1 is LNHDA and CDR2 is SQIVND (reference sequence). This CDR3 is built from 12 residues. V trimming: 8 bases; J trimming: 5 bases; junction bases outside the gene matches: 2. CDR3 sequence (DNA): TGTGCCAGTGGGACAGGTCATCAGCCCCAGCATTTT. This sequence encodes CASGTGHQPQHF.

The chain links TRBV7-9 to TRBJ2-2, with 12 bases matching TRBD1. The germline gives CDR1 SEHNR, CDR2 FQNEAQ (reference sequence). This CDR3 has 17 amino acids. V dropped 4 bases and J dropped 2; count of bases not matched to a gene: 5. The CDR3 DNA reads TGTGCCAGCAGCTGGGACAGGGGGCTAAAAAACACCGGGGAGCTGTTTTTT. Protein product: CASSWDRGLKNTGELFF.

V and J are TRBV5-5 and TRBJ1-1, with D perhaps matching TRBD1 (6 bases). This CDR3 comprises 14 residues. Trimming cost V 2 bases and J 6 bases, with 14 bases left between them. CDR1 is SGHKS and CDR2 is YYEKEE in the germline V gene (reference sequence). DNA of the CDR3: TGTGCCAGCAGCTTTTACAGGGATAAGGCTGAAGCTTTCTTT. It codes for CASSFYRDKAEAFF. Combining the CDR3 with reference TRBV5-5 and TRBJ1-1 gives the whole variable domain DAGVTQSPTHLIKTRGQQVTLRCSPISGHKSVSWYQQVLGQGPQFIFQYYEKEERGRGNFPDRFSARQFPNYSSELNVNALLLGDSALYLCASSFYRDKAEAFFGQGTRLTVV.

V usage is TRBV4-1 and J usage is TRBJ2-4; no clear D. Germline CDR1 is MGHRA and CDR2 is YSYEKL. Trimming cost V 0 bases and J 7 bases, with 4 bases left between them. The CDR3 consists of 12 residues. CDR3 residues: CASSQDWNIQYF. CDR3 bases: TGCGCCAGCAGCCAAGATTGGAACATTCAGTACTTC.

This rearrangement joins TRBV5-8 to TRBJ2-4; D gene unclear. V was trimmed by 4 bases and J by 3 bases, leaving 5 bases between them. Germline values: CDR1 SGHTS, CDR2 YDEGEE. There are 12 residues in the CDR3. In DNA, the CDR3 is TGTGCCAGCAGCGGCTACAAAAACATTCAGTACTTC. It yields the protein CASSGYKNIQYF.

V gene TRBV11-2 combines with J gene TRBJ2-5, with D possibly TRBD2 on 6 matching bases. The germline V gene encodes CDR1 SGHAT and CDR2 FQNNGV. The CDR3 loop spans 14 amino acids. Trimming removed 5 bases at V and 4 bases at J, with 14 bases between. CDR3 coding DNA: TGTGCCAGCAGCCCCAAGGGCGGGGTAGAGACCCAGTACTTC. It specifies CASSPKGGVETQYF.

This chain joins TRBV29-1 and TRBJ2-2; no clear D gene. The ends were cut back, 5 bases at V and 4 bases at J, with 8 bases in the middle. Germline values: CDR1 SQVTM, CDR2 ANQGSEA. This CDR3 spans 12 amino acids. The CDR3 here is CSVMGGTGELFF. The CDR3 nucleotides read TGCAGCGTTATGGGTGGCACCGGGGAGCTGTTTTTT.

CDR3 amino acids: CSVDQGNYGYTF. In nucleotides, the CDR3 is TGCAGCGTTGATCAGGGGAACTATGGCTACACCTTC. The chain employs TRBV29-1 and TRBJ1-2, with D possibly TRBD1 on 6 matching bases. The CDR3 is made up of 12 amino acids. The germline V gene encodes CDR1 SQVTM and CDR2 ANQGSEA. The V gene lost 3 bases and the J gene lost 2 bases, with 7 bases spanning the gap.

This clone was picked up a small number of times. The V call is TRBV30, the J call TRBJ1-5; 7 bases match TRBD1. The CDR3 covers 14 residues. Trimming removed 2 bases from V and 2 bases from J; junction bases left unmatched: 3. Germline V gives CDR1 GTSNPN, CDR2 SVGIG (reference sequence). Here the CDR3 reads CAWSSGTGNQPQHF. The CDR3 coding sequence is TGTGCCTGGAGTTCAGGGACAGGCAATCAGCCCCAGCATTTT.

This clone was detected only once. This rearrangement joins TRBV7-9 to TRBJ2-1, with 7 bases identical to TRBD1. V shed 5 bases, J shed 7 bases, and the junction held 8 bases outside the gene matches. The CDR3 spans 14 residues. Germline loops: CDR1 SEHNR, CDR2 FQNEAQ (reference sequence). The CDR3 DNA is TGTGCCAGCAGCACCCCCGCACAGGGGAATGAGCAGTTCTTC. It codes for CASSTPAQGNEQFF.

This chain connects TRBV6-5 to TRBJ2-3; 9 nucleotides match TRBD1. This CDR3 contains 14 residues. Germline assignment: CDR1 MNHEY and CDR2 SVGAGI. The trim removed 6 bases at V and 5 bases at J, leaving 6 bases unmatched. As DNA, the CDR3 is TGTGCCAGCAGGATAGACAGGGGGGAAGATACGCAGTATTTT. It codes for CASRIDRGEDTQYF.

The chain employs TRBV5-6 and TRBJ2-5; no clear D gene. This CDR3 comprises 16 residues. Germline assignment: CDR1 SGHDT and CDR2 YYEEEE. The V end lost 0 bases, the J end lost 1 base, and 13 bases lay between the germline ends. CDR3 region: CASSLVAAGSQETQYF. DNA of the CDR3: TGTGCCAGCAGCTTGGTTGCAGCCGGAAGCCAAGAGACCCAGTACTTC.

The chain has TRBV25-1 and TRBJ1-6; 9 bases map to TRBD1. The J segment lost 3 bases and the V segment lost 2 bases, leaving 5 bases of the junction unmatched. CDR3 length: 17 amino acids. Looked up from germline, CDR1 is MGHDK and CDR2 is SYGVNS. In DNA form, the CDR3 reads TGTGCCAGCAGTGAAGGGGACAGGGAAATCTATAATTCACCCCTCCACTTT. As protein: CASSEGDREIYNSPLHF.

This chain joins TRBV27 and TRBJ2-3; 13 bases fit TRBD2. This CDR3 is built from 17 residues. The V gene's germline CDR1 is MNHEY and CDR2 SMNVEV (reference sequence). The ends lost 5 bases at V and 2 bases at J; junction bases unmatched: 7. CDR3 DNA: TGTGCCAGCAGTCCCGTAACTAGCGGGGGGGTCACAGATACGCAGTATTTT. Protein: CASSPVTSGGVTDTQYF.